This entry is about one T cell receptor (beta chain). Its antigen is not known. Treatment given: oral pan-JAK inhibitor, 5-10 mg twice daily. Peripheral blood samples and lesional scalp punch biopsies were obtained from alopecia areata patients. J lost 6 bases, V lost 5 bases, and 5 bases had no gene match. The CDR3 length is 13 residues. Germline values: CDR1 SGHVS, CDR2 FQNEAQ. The data were obtained in a study of CD8+ T cells in alopecia areata. General observations from the study: Researchers report lesional scalp, most notably alopecia totalis/universalis, outstripped normal scalp in clonality. In scalp and blood during tofacitinib, many expanded lesional clones persisted. Scalp sample sequencing also detects resident alphabeta T cells of normal skin.

The authors extracted RNA and reverse transcribed it into cDNA as the sequencing template. Clones were read by immunoSEQ multiplex PCR, and TCRdb kept only the in-frame ones, dropping some. Of 160,000 or so clones in the sample, about 54% were seen once. Sequences were derived from CD4+ T cells sorted from blood, sampled at approximately week 60, from a patient treated with tofacitinib. The J gene is TRBJ1-2, the V gene TRBV7-8; 8 bases agree with TRBD1. The origin of this receptor is a human donor with alopecia areata. The CDR3 DNA reads as TGTGCCAGCAGCCCGAGGACAGGGCATGGCTACACCTTC. Translating it yields CASSPRTGHGYTF. The full variable domain, its missing parts supplied by reference TRBV7-8 and TRBJ1-2, is GAGVSQSPRYKVAKRGQDVALRCDPISGHVSLFWYQQALGQGPEFLTYFQNEAQLDKSGLPSDRFFAERPEGSVSTLKIQRTQQEDSAVYLCASSPRTGHGYTFGSGTRLTVV.